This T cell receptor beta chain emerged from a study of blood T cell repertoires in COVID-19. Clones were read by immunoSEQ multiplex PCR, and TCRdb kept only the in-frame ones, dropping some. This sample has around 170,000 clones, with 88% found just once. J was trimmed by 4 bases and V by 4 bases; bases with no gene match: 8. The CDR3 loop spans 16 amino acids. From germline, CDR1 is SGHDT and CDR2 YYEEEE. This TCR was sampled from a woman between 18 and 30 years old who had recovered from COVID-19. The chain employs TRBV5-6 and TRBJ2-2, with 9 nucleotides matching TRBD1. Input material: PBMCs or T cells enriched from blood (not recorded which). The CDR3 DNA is TGTGCCAGCAGCCGAAGGAGGACAGGGGTCACCGGGGAGCTGTTTTTT. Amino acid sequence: CASSRRRTGVTGELFF.